Presented here are 27 T cell receptor beta chains from one specimen sequenced in a study of cytomegalovirus exposure and HLA in healthy donors. The study ran its PCR with 60 Vbeta and 13 Jbeta primers. Only in-frame clones appear in the TCRdb table, and some are missing; sequencing was by immunoSEQ multiplex PCR. The repertoire consists of 70,000 to 85,000 clones, with around 60% occurring once and the leading ten covering roughly 4.5%. Sequencing was done on a sample of PBMCs. These receptors were taken from a male donor in good health and CMV-seropositive.

This chain uses TRBV29-1 with TRBJ2-3, with unresolved D. From germline, CDR1 is SQVTM and CDR2 ANQGSEA. This CDR3 is 13 amino acids long. Trimming took 4 bases from V and 0 from J, leaving 8 bases between them. CDR3 sequence: CSVGAASTDTQYF. The CDR3 DNA reads as TGCAGCGTTGGGGCAGCTAGCACAGATACGCAGTATTTT.

This chain joins TRBV11-1 and TRBJ1-1; D is ambiguous. The CDR3 runs 15 residues. CDR1 and CDR2 (germline): SGHAT, FQDESV (reference sequence). The ends were cut back, 1 base at V and 5 bases at J, with 14 bases in the middle. CDR3: CASSLDGPMSTEAFF. Here the CDR3 DNA reads TGTGCCAGCAGCTTAGACGGTCCGATGAGTACTGAAGCTTTCTTT. Based on the CDR3 plus reference TRBV11-1 and TRBJ1-1, the full variable domain is EAEVAQSPRYKITEKSQAVAFWCDPISGHATLYWYRQILGQGPELLVQFQDESVVDDSQLPKDRFSAERLKGVDSTLKIQPAELGDSAMYLCASSLDGPMSTEAFFGQGTRLTVV.

This sequence joins TRBV25-1 and TRBJ2-7; 11 bases fit TRBD1. In germline, CDR1 is MGHDK, CDR2 SYGVNS. Unmatched junction bases numbered 10, after V lost 6 bases and J lost 6 bases. CDR3 length: 15 amino acids. The CDR3 sequence: CASSPLRGQGVEQYF. The CDR3, as DNA: TGTGCCAGCAGCCCTCTTAGGGGACAGGGGGTCGAGCAGTACTTC.

The chain has TRBV18 and TRBJ1-4, with 7 bases aligning to TRBD1. The CDR3 runs 15 residues. CDR1 and CDR2 (germline): KGHSH, LQKENI. V shed 6 bases and J 1 base; nucleotides not matched to a gene: 5. The CDR3 bases are TGTGCCAGCTCCCCCAGGGGGATAACTAATGAAAAACTGTTTTTT. Protein product: CASSPRGITNEKLFF.

V and J are TRBV27 and TRBJ1-2, with 10 bases fitting TRBD1. V lost 4 bases, J lost 11 bases, and 13 bases stayed unmatched. CDR3 length: 15 amino acids. CDR1 is MNHEY, CDR2 SMNVEV, per germline (reference sequence). As DNA, the CDR3 is TGTGCCAGCAGTTCCGAGACAGGGGGCACGGCGCGTTACACCTTC. Its translation: CASSSETGGTARYTF.

This clone has just a few counts. The CDR3 DNA reads as TGTGCCTGGACGTTAGGCGGGAAGTTCAATGAGCAGTTCTTC. Its translation is CAWTLGGKFNEQFF. This rearrangement joins TRBV30 to TRBJ2-1; D perhaps matches TRBD2 (6 bases). Germline V gene lookup returns CDR1 GTSNPN and CDR2 SVGIG (reference sequence). V was clipped by 4 bases and J by 6 bases, with 16 bases between them. The CDR3 contains 14 residues.

CDR3 amino acids: CSVEDGWTGDYEQYF. The DNA of the CDR3 is TGCAGCGTTGAAGATGGGTGGACAGGGGACTACGAGCAGTACTTC. The chain employs TRBV29-1 and TRBJ2-7; 9 bases map to TRBD1. The CDR3 sequence is 15 residues long. Germline V gene data show CDR1 as SQVTM and CDR2 as ANQGSEA. The J segment lost 3 bases and the V segment lost 0 bases, leaving 6 bases of the junction unmatched.

The chain couples TRBV28 to TRBJ1-2; 10 bases are a match to TRBD1. The CDR3 is 18 amino acids. The trim removed 4 bases at V and 5 bases at J, leaving 16 bases unmatched. Per germline, CDR1 MDHEN and CDR2 SYDVKM. CDR3 sequence: CASSSPSTGGAYGYGYTF. The CDR3 DNA is TGTGCCAGCAGTTCCCCTTCGACAGGGGGCGCGTATGGATATGGCTACACCTTC.

The chain carries TRBV20-1 and TRBJ2-5, with D possibly TRBD2 on 5 matching bases. V lost 2 bases to trimming and J lost 7 bases, with 8 bases between them. This CDR3 comprises 11 residues. Germline V CDR1 and CDR2: DFQATT, SNEGSKA (reference sequence). The CDR3, as DNA: TGCAGTGCTAGACACGGAGGGACCCAGTACTTC. It codes for CSARHGGTQYF.

The table lists this clone with a few counts. The chain uses TRBV11-3 and TRBJ2-1; TRBD1 might be the D (6 bases). CDR3 length: 13 amino acids. V dropped 6 bases and J dropped 6 bases, with 12 bases sitting between them. From germline, CDR1 is SGHNT and CDR2 YENEEA. CDR3 amino acids: CASRQTGLNEQFF. The CDR3, as DNA: TGTGCCAGCAGGCAAACAGGGCTCAATGAGCAGTTCTTC.

The J gene is TRBJ2-6, the V gene TRBV14; D may be TRBD2 (5 bases). This CDR3 region has 17 residues. Germline CDR1 reads SGHDN; CDR2 reads FVKESK. Trimming removed 0 bases from V and 2 bases from J, with 11 bases in between. As DNA, the CDR3 is TGTGCCAGCAGCCAAGAGGATCGGGGTCCTGGGGCCAACGTCCTGACTTTC. Its translation is CASSQEDRGPGANVLTF.

This chain joins TRBV6-6 and TRBJ1-1; 9 positions agree with TRBD1. The germline CDR1 and CDR2 sequences are MNHNY and SVGAGI (reference sequence). The CDR3 spans 15 residues. V lost 6 bases and J lost 4; bases outside the gene matches: 9. Here the CDR3 DNA reads TGTGCCAGCAGCCCACAGGGGGCGGTGAGCACTGAAGCTTTCTTT. It codes for CASSPQGAVSTEAFF.

The chain links TRBV27 to TRBJ2-7, with 7 bases matching TRBD1. The CDR3 runs to 14 residues. CDR1 is MNHEY and CDR2 is SMNVEV in the germline V gene (reference sequence). Trimming at V came to 6 bases and at J to 0 bases, leaving 5 bases not matched to a gene. The CDR3 region is CASSSDRFSYEQYF. In DNA form, the CDR3 reads TGTGCCAGCAGCTCGGACAGGTTCTCCTACGAGCAGTACTTC.

The chain links TRBV4-1 to TRBJ2-7, with TRBD2 identical over 7 bases. Germline V gene sequence: CDR1 MGHRA, CDR2 YSYEKL. The J segment lost 3 bases and the V segment lost 4 bases, leaving 6 bases of the junction unmatched. This CDR3 spans 14 amino acids. In nucleotides, the CDR3 is TGCGCCAGCAGCCCTGGGGGGGGAGGCTACGAGCAGTACTTC. Translated, it gives CASSPGGGGYEQYF.

The rearrangement links TRBV7-9 to TRBJ1-4; D unresolved. CDR3 size: 15 residues. V was cut by 0 bases and J by 8 bases, with 13 bases left in between. Per germline, CDR1 SEHNR and CDR2 FQNEAQ (reference sequence). The CDR3 DNA reads as TGTGCCAGCAGCTTAGCGAGTGGGCCAGAAGAAAAACTGTTTTTT. Translating it yields CASSLASGPEEKLFF.

The gene calls are TRBV9 and TRBJ2-7; TRBD2 agrees at 7 bases. Germline trimming cut 3 bases from V and 7 bases from J; bases unmatched to any gene: 10. The CDR3 loop spans 14 amino acids. The V gene's germline CDR1 is SGDLS and CDR2 YYNGEE. The CDR3 spells CASSGTGTMGEQYF. DNA of the CDR3: TGTGCCAGCAGCGGCACCGGGACTATGGGAGAGCAGTACTTC.

This clone was picked up a small number of times. The chain combines TRBV27 with TRBJ1-4; 8 nucleotides align to TRBD1. In germline, CDR1 is MNHEY, CDR2 SMNVEV (reference sequence). The CDR3 totals 13 residues. V shed 8 bases and J 6 bases; nucleotides not matched to a gene: 5. CDR3 nucleotide sequence: TGTGCCAGCCGACAGGGGATATATGAAAAACTGTTTTTT. This gives the protein CASRQGIYEKLFF.

The chain carries TRBV7-3 and TRBJ2-3, with 10 positions matching TRBD2. Trimming removed 1 base from V and 6 bases from J; junction bases left unmatched: 10. The CDR3 spans 17 residues. CDR1 and CDR2 (germline): SGHTA, FQGTGA. CDR3 residues: CASSLNAQGSGGDTQYF. The CDR3 nucleotides read TGTGCCAGCAGCTTAAACGCCCAGGGTAGCGGGGGGGATACGCAGTATTTT.

The rearrangement uses TRBV28 and TRBJ1-1; 12 bases match TRBD1. CDR1 is MDHEN, CDR2 SYDVKM, per germline. J gave up 1 base and V 10 bases, and 4 bases lay outside the gene matches. The CDR3 loop spans 14 amino acids. Here the CDR3 reads CATPGQGANTEAFF. DNA of the CDR3: TGTGCCACCCCGGGACAGGGGGCGAACACTGAAGCTTTCTTT.

The chain uses TRBV28 and TRBJ1-1, with no clear D. There are 15 residues in the CDR3. CDR1 is MDHEN, CDR2 SYDVKM, per germline. Trimming shortened V by 5 bases and J by 2 bases, and 15 bases separated the two germline ends. CDR3 bases: TGTGCCAGCAGTCCCGGGAACATCCGAAACACTGAAGCTTTCTTT. Translating it yields CASSPGNIRNTEAFF.

This clone was counted between two and nine times. The chain combines TRBV2 with TRBJ2-7; 10 bases fit TRBD1. The CDR3 totals 15 residues. Trimming removed 6 bases from V and 3 bases from J; junction bases left unmatched: 8. Germline CDR1 SNHLY, CDR2 FYNNEI. The CDR3 DNA follows: TGTGCCAGCAGAGCCGGGACAGGGGAGGGCTACGAGCAGTACTTC. The encoded protein is CASRAGTGEGYEQYF.

The chain joins TRBV7-7 to TRBJ2-1; 7 bases are a match to TRBD2. J was trimmed by 2 bases and V by 5 bases; bases with no gene match: 6. CDR3 length: 15 amino acids. From germline, CDR1 is SSHAT and CDR2 FNYEAQ (reference sequence). CDR3: CASSLSSGPYNEQFF. CDR3 DNA: TGTGCCAGCAGCCTCTCTAGCGGACCCTACAATGAGCAGTTCTTC.

The chain carries TRBV6-4 and TRBJ2-3, with a possible D match to TRBD2 (6 bases). Trimming stripped 0 bases from V and 1 base from J, with 8 bases between. In germline, CDR1 is MRHNA, CDR2 SNTAGT. The CDR3 has 15 amino acids. The CDR3 loop is CASSDSEGGTDTQYF. The DNA of the CDR3 is TGTGCCAGCAGTGACTCGGAGGGTGGCACAGATACGCAGTATTTT.

The genes are TRBV9 and TRBJ1-5; TRBD1 matches at 8 bases. The germline V gene has CDR1 SGDLS and CDR2 YYNGEE. J lost 9 bases, V lost 0 bases, and 5 bases had no gene match. CDR3 size: 14 residues. CDR3 sequence: CASSVEAGGPPQHF. DNA of the CDR3: TGTGCCAGCAGCGTAGAGGCAGGGGGCCCGCCCCAGCATTTT.

This rearrangement joins TRBV13 to TRBJ1-3; maybe TRBD1 (6 bases). The V end lost 4 bases, the J end lost 0 bases, and 13 bases lay between the germline ends. CDR3 length equals 16 residues. In germline, CDR1 is PRHDT, CDR2 FYEKMQ (reference sequence). The CDR3 bases are TGTGCCAGCAGCTACGAACAGGGAGACTCTGGAAACACCATATATTTT. Translating it yields CASSYEQGDSGNTIYF.

V gene TRBV18 combines with J gene TRBJ2-5, with TRBD2 as a possible D gene (5 bases). The V gene's germline CDR1 is KGHSH and CDR2 LQKENI. Trimming shortened V by 4 bases and J by 4 bases, and 16 bases separated the two germline ends. The CDR3 has 15 amino acids. The CDR3 bases are TGTGCCAGCTCACAGCTAAACGGAGGCGGAGAGACCCAGTACTTC. Translated, it gives CASSQLNGGGETQYF.

The chain has TRBV9 and TRBJ1-1; maybe TRBD1 (6 bases). The CDR3 sequence is 15 residues long. The germline V and J ends were trimmed by 3 bases and 1 base, with 13 bases remaining between them. Germline loops: CDR1 SGDLS, CDR2 YYNGEE. This CDR3 is CASSAPGHQNTEAFF. In nucleotides, the CDR3 is TGTGCCAGCAGCGCTCCGGGACACCAGAACACTGAAGCTTTCTTT. Full variable domain (rest looked up from reference TRBV9 and TRBJ1-1): DSGVTQTPKHLITATGQRVTLRCSPRSGDLSVYWYQQSLDQGLQFLIQYYNGEERAKGNILERFSAQQFPDLHSELNLSSLELGDSALYFCASSAPGHQNTEAFFGQGTRLTVV.